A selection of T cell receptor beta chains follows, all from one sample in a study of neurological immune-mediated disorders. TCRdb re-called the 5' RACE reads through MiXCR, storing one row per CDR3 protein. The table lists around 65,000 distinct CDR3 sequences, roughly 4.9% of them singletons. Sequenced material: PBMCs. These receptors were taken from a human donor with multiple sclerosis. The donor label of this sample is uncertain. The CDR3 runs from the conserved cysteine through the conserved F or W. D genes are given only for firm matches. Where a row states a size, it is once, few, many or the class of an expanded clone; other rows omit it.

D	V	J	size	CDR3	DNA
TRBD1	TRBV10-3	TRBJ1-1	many	CAISGFSRDRSAEAFF	TGTGCCATCAGTGGTTTTTCCCGGGACAGGAGCGCTGAAGCTTTCTTT
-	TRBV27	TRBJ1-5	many	CASSLWSGSGNQPQHF	TGTGCCAGCAGTTTATGGAGTGGATCCGGCAATCAGCCCCAGCATTTT
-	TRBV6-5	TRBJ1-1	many	CASSLGRWTEAFF	TGTGCCAGCAGTTTGGGGCGCTGGACTGAAGCTTTCTTT
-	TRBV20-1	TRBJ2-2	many	CSASTSVTGELFF	TGCAGTGCGTCGACTAGTGTCACCGGGGAGCTGTTTTTT
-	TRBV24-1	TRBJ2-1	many	CATSDRTTTLESEQFF	TGTGCCACCAGTGACCGGACTACCACACTAGAAAGCGAGCAGTTCTTC
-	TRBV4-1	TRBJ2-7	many	CASRGFSYEQYF	TGCGCCAGCCGGGGGTTCTCCTACGAGCAGTACTTC
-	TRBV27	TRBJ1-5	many	CASSLSATEPYSNQPQHF	TGTGCCAGCAGTTTATCTGCGACAGAACCCTATAGCAATCAGCCCCAGCATTTT
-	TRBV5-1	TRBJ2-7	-	CASQGQGSSYEQYF	TGCGCCAGCCAGGGTCAGGGTAGCTCCTACGAGCAGTACTTC
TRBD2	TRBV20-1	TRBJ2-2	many	CSAKPRTSGAGELFF	TGCAGTGCTAAACCCCGGACTAGCGGGGCCGGGGAGCTGTTTTTT
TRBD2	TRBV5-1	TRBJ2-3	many	CASRLDFTSGGQDTQYF	TGCGCCAGCAGGCTAGATTTCACTAGCGGGGGTCAGGATACGCAGTATTTT
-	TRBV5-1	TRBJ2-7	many	CASSLIWGKEDEQYF	TGCGCCAGCAGTTTGATCTGGGGGAAGGAGGACGAGCAGTACTTC
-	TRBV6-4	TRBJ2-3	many	CASSSTITDTQYF	TGTGCCAGCAGCTCGACGATCACAGATACGCAGTATTTT
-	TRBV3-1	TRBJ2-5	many	CASSQFVGSQETQYF	TGTGCCAGCAGCCAATTCGTGGGCAGCCAAGAGACCCAGTACTTC
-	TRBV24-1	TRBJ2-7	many	CATSDRTGEQYF	TGTGCCACCAGTGATCGGACCGGCGAGCAGTACTTC
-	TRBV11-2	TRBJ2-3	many	CASSLGLETDTQYF	TGTGCCAGCAGCTTAGGACTAGAGACAGATACGCAGTATTTT
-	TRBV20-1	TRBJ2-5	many	CSASRGSGTAETQYF	TGCAGTGCCTCTCGGGGGTCCGGGACAGCAGAGACCCAGTACTTC
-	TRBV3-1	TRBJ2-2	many	CASSHVGTGELFF	TGTGCCAGCAGCCACGTCGGCACCGGGGAGCTGTTTTTT
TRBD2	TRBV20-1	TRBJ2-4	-	CSVERGGNIQYF	TGCAGCGTCGAGCGGGGCGGAAACATTCAGTACTTC
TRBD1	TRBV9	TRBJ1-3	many	CASSSPGQGFWNTIYF	TGTGCCAGCAGCTCTCCGGGACAGGGCTTTTGGAACACCATATATTTT
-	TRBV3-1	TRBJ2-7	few	CASSQVGRGPRSYEQYF	TGTGCCAGCAGCCAAGTTGGGAGAGGACCCCGCTCCTACGAGCAGTACTTC
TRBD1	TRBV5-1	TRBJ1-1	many	CASSYSTGGDTEAFF	TGCGCCAGCAGCTATTCGACAGGGGGAGACACTGAAGCTTTCTTT
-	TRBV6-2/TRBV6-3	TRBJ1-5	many	CASTFAGGGPQHF	TGTGCCAGCACCTTCGCAGGTGGGGGGCCCCAGCATTTT
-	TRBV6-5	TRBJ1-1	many	CASSYNRDPGTEAFF	TGTGCCAGCAGTTACAATAGGGACCCGGGCACTGAAGCTTTCTTT
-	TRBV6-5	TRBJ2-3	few	CASSYRGGITSTDTQYF	TGTGCCAGCAGTTATAGGGGGGGCATAACCAGCACAGATACGCAGTATTTT
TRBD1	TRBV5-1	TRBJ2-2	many	CASNRDRVTTGELFF	TGCGCCAGCAATCGGGACAGGGTGACCACCGGGGAGCTGTTTTTT
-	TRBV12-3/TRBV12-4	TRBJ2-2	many	CASSSNSLGRTGELFF	TGTGCCAGCAGTTCCAACTCGTTAGGTCGCACCGGGGAGCTGTTTTTT
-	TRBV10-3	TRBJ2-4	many	CASGTENIQYF	TGTGCCTCGGGGACTGAAAACATTCAGTACTTC
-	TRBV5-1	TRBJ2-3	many	CASSLSPTDTQYF	TGCGCCAGCAGCTTATCCCCCACAGATACGCAGTATTTT
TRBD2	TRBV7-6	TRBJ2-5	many	CASSSPLAGGLQETQYF	TGTGCCAGCAGCTCCCCCCTAGCGGGGGGTCTCCAAGAGACCCAGTACTTC
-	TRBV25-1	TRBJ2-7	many	CASSEGGPLYF	TGTGCCAGCAGTGAGGGGGGTCCGCTGTACTTC